These T cell receptor beta chains were read from a single sample in a study of shared clonotypes between healthy human individuals. Method: immunoSEQ multiplex PCR; TCRdb's copy keeps in-frame clones and lacks some. The top ten clones hold approximately 1.5% of a sample with nearly 1,000,000 clones, around 80% of them seen once. Material: memory CD4+ T cells sorted from blood. Source of these receptors: a man aged 18 to 30 in good health. Each CDR3 is given with its conserved first and last residue. The D gene is left open where the match is weak.

j_call | v_call | d_call | cdr3_aa | cdr3_nt
TRBJ2-1 | TRBV7-9 | TRBD2 | CASSLGLARNEQFF | TGTGCCAGCAGCCTGGGACTAGCTAGGAATGAGCAGTTCTTC
TRBJ2-2 | TRBV21-1 | . | CASSKDDSANTGELFF | TGTGCCAGCAGCAAAGATGACAGCGCGAACACCGGGGAGCTGTTTTTT
TRBJ1-4 | TRBV25-1 | . | CASSAGSDEKLFF | TGTGCCAGCAGCGCGGGCTCAGATGAAAAACTGTTTTTT
TRBJ2-7 | TRBV5-1 | . | CASSLVGQISYEQYF | TGCGCCAGCAGCTTGGTAGGACAGATATCCTACGAGCAGTACTTC
TRBJ1-1 | TRBV11-2 | . | CASSWTERGTEAFF | TGTGCCAGCAGCTGGACAGAGCGGGGCACTGAAGCTTTCTTT
TRBJ2-3 | TRBV5-1 | TRBD2 | CASSDRAGITDTQYF | TGCGCCAGCAGCGATAGAGCGGGAATCACAGATACGCAGTATTTT
TRBJ1-1 | TRBV7-9 | . | CASSIKGTFMGNTEAFF | TGTGCCAGCAGCATTAAAGGGACCTTCATGGGGAACACTGAAGCTTTCTTT
TRBJ2-7 | TRBV2 | TRBD2 | CASSRKGTSGSYEQYF | TGTGCCAGCAGCAGAAAAGGGACTAGCGGGTCGTACGAGCAGTACTTC
TRBJ2-3 | TRBV18 | . | CASSPTVGSDTQYF | TGTGCCAGCTCACCTACGGTGGGGTCAGATACGCAGTATTTT
TRBJ1-1 | TRBV7-9 | . | CASSSNTKVGSGAFF | TGTGCCAGCAGCTCTAACACAAAGGTTGGGAGCGGAGCTTTCTTT
TRBJ2-7 | TRBV2 | TRBD1 | CASRGQNYEQYF | TGTGCCAGCAGGGGACAGAACTACGAGCAGTACTTC
TRBJ2-7 | TRBV18 | . | CASSPVRGHEQYF | TGTGCCAGCTCACCGGTCAGGGGCCACGAGCAGTACTTC
TRBJ2-7 | TRBV5-1 | . | CASSLAGGSQNEQYF | TGCGCCAGCAGCTTGGCAGGCGGGTCACAAAACGAGCAGTACTTC
TRBJ1-1 | TRBV6-4 | . | CASSNLGSTEAFF | TGTGCCAGCAGTAACCTAGGGTCCACTGAAGCTTTCTTT
TRBJ2-7 | TRBV28 | TRBD1 | CASSFSGTGTSYEQYF | TGTGCCAGCAGTTTCTCCGGGACAGGGACCAGCTACGAGCAGTACTTC
TRBJ1-2 | TRBV30 | TRBD1 | CAWSTNRGLNGYTF | TGTGCCTGGAGCACAAACAGGGGGCTTAATGGCTACACCTTC